The 13 T cell receptor beta chains in this list originate from one sample, sequenced in a study of cytomegalovirus exposure and HLA in healthy donors. The PCR employed 60 Vbeta primers together with 13 Jbeta primers. TCRdb's table, derived via immunoSEQ multiplex PCR, lists solely in-frame clones and lacks some. The data contain 90,000 to 110,000 clones, roughly 76% of them singletons. Sequencing was performed on PBMCs. The source of these receptors is a woman aged 45-60 years in good health and CMV-seropositive.

The table lists this clone with a count of one. The chain's CDR3 is CASSFQGRDGYTF. The CDR3 DNA reads as TGTGCCAGCAGCTTTCAGGGGCGTGATGGCTACACCTTC. V and J are TRBV7-8 and TRBJ1-2; a possible D gene is TRBD1 (6 bases). CDR3 length equals 13 residues. Trimming took off 3 bases at V and 6 bases at J, with 11 bases between the two ends. Germline CDR1 SGHVS, CDR2 FQNEAQ. The full variable domain, rest sourced from reference TRBV7-8 and TRBJ1-2, is GAGVSQSPRYKVAKRGQDVALRCDPISGHVSLFWYQQALGQGPEFLTYFQNEAQLDKSGLPSDRFFAERPEGSVSTLKIQRTQQEDSAVYLCASSFQGRDGYTFGSGTRLTVV.

This clone was seen more than once but under ten times. The chain joins TRBV6-5 to TRBJ2-5; 11 bases are a match to TRBD2. The J segment lost 5 bases and the V segment lost 5 bases, leaving 7 bases of the junction unmatched. The CDR3 length is 15 residues. Looked up from germline, CDR1 is MNHEY and CDR2 is SVGAGI. This CDR3 is CASSTLAGGLETQYF. The DNA of the CDR3 is TGTGCCAGCAGTACTCTAGCGGGAGGTCTTGAGACCCAGTACTTC.

The CDR3 protein is CASSGDRGNYNEQFF. CDR3 nucleotide sequence: TGTGCCAGCAGCGGCGACAGGGGTAACTACAATGAGCAGTTCTTC. The chain carries TRBV5-4 and TRBJ2-1; TRBD1 aligns across 8 bases. CDR1 is SGHNT and CDR2 is YYREEE in the germline V gene (reference sequence). The CDR3 is 15 residues long. V trimming: 4 bases; J trimming: 3 bases; junction bases outside the gene matches: 6. Combining the CDR3 with reference TRBV5-4 and TRBJ2-1 gives the whole variable domain ETGVTQSPTHLIKTRGQQVTLRCSSQSGHNTVSWYQQALGQGPQFIFQYYREEENGRGNFPPRFSGLQFPNYSSELNVNALELDDSALYLCASSGDRGNYNEQFFGPGTRLTVL.

For this clone: Germline is not matched at one junction end, which may reflect a read error. This chain uses TRBV7-2 with TRBJ2-6; a possible D gene is TRBD1 (5 bases). The CDR3 runs 15 residues. Germline CDR1 is SGHTA and CDR2 is FQGNSA. The CDR3 DNA follows: TGTGCCAGCAGCTTAGCAGGTCCTGGGGCCAACGGCCTGACTTTC. Amino acids: CASSLAGPGANGLTF.

This chain joins TRBV7-2 and TRBJ1-6; no clear D. Trimming cost V 4 bases and J 9 bases, with 13 bases left between them. CDR1 and CDR2 (germline): SGHTA, FQGNSA. The CDR3 sequence is 14 residues long. The CDR3 region has the DNA TGTGCCAGCAGCTCCGACACCTTTGGTTCACCCCTCCACTTT. Protein sequence: CASSSDTFGSPLHF.

The chain employs TRBV5-4 and TRBJ2-5, with D maybe TRBD2 (6 bases). The CDR3 loop spans 16 amino acids. V was trimmed by 0 bases and J by 4 bases, leaving 16 bases between them. CDR1 SGHNT and CDR2 YYREEE come from the germline V gene (reference sequence). CDR3 amino acids: CASSLDQRVGGETQYF. For the CDR3, the DNA is TGTGCCAGCAGCTTGGATCAGCGTGTGGGGGGAGAGACCCAGTACTTC.

The chain combines TRBV5-8 with TRBJ2-3; TRBD1 agrees at 9 bases. The CDR3 runs to 16 residues. Germline-derived CDR1 and CDR2 are SGHTS and YDEGEE. Germline trimming cut 1 base from V and 0 bases from J; bases unmatched to any gene: 3. The CDR3 coding sequence is TGTGCCAGCAGCTTGACAGGGGGCAGGAGCACAGATACGCAGTATTTT. It codes for CASSLTGGRSTDTQYF.

V and J are TRBV11-3 and TRBJ2-2, with a tentative D call TRBD2 (6 bases). The V gene lost 5 bases and the J gene lost 2 bases, with 15 bases spanning the gap. This CDR3 region has 16 residues. Germline V gene sequence: CDR1 SGHNT, CDR2 YENEEA. In DNA, the CDR3 is TGTGCCAGCAGCCCAGGCGGGGACTTAAACACCGGGGAGCTGTTTTTT. It specifies CASSPGGDLNTGELFF.

The chain combines TRBV6-5 with TRBJ2-3; 10 nucleotides agree with TRBD2. Germline loops: CDR1 MNHEY, CDR2 SVGAGI. This CDR3 comprises 14 residues. V was clipped by 7 bases and J by 7 bases; unmatched bases: 8. The CDR3 region is CASKWTSGGHTQYF. The CDR3, as DNA: TGTGCCAGCAAATGGACTAGCGGCGGGCATACGCAGTATTTT.

This chain uses TRBV19 with TRBJ2-1, with 8 nucleotides matching TRBD1. CDR1 LNHDA and CDR2 SQIVND come from the germline V gene (reference sequence). The CDR3 sequence is 16 residues long. Trimming took 5 bases from V and 4 from J; bases not matched to a gene: 10. This chain's CDR3 is CASSYLDRGQYNEQFF. The CDR3 coding sequence is TGTGCCAGTAGTTATTTAGACAGGGGTCAGTACAATGAGCAGTTCTTC.

The chain joins TRBV10-2 to TRBJ2-1, with 8 bases that match TRBD1. V trimming: 4 bases; J trimming: 7 bases; junction bases outside the gene matches: 9. The CDR3 runs 15 residues. Germline assignment: CDR1 WSHSY and CDR2 SAAADI. CDR3 nucleotides: TGCGCCAGCAGTGCCCAGACAGGGGCCAAGAATGAGCAGTTCTTC. It is translated as CASSAQTGAKNEQFF.

This clone occurred a few times. The chain recombines TRBV6-1 with TRBJ2-7; TRBD1 might be the D (5 bases). Germline loops: CDR1 MNHNS, CDR2 SASEGT. The CDR3 contains 13 residues. Trimming cost V 2 bases and J 5 bases, with 10 bases left between them. CDR3 in amino acids: CASSEQGSNEQYF. The CDR3 DNA is TGTGCCAGCAGTGAACAGGGTTCCAACGAGCAGTACTTC.

This sequence joins TRBV6-5 and TRBJ2-5, with D perhaps matching TRBD2 (5 bases). Judging by the DNA end, TRBJ2-7 fits better; the J call may be wrong. This CDR3 has 14 residues. Germline assignment: CDR1 MNHEY and CDR2 SVGAGI. This CDR3 is CASSPRGPSSEQYF. The DNA for the CDR3 is TGTGCCAGCAGTCCCCGAGGCCCTAGCTCCGAGCAGTACTTC.